These 32 T cell receptor beta chains were sequenced from one sample in a study of control samples from healthy donors and cancer patients. This table comes from immunoSEQ multiplex PCR, and its TCRdb copy is limited to in-frame clones, with some not included. The repertoire includes 130,000 or so clones, about 92% of them detected once, and over 2% sits in the top ten. Sequencing was carried out using blood. These receptors were taken from a woman in her fifties or sixties in good health.

This clone was recorded a few times. The chain has TRBV11-2 and TRBJ2-5; TRBD2 agrees at 12 bases. The CDR3 covers 18 residues. V shed 3 bases, J shed 2 bases, and the junction held 10 bases outside the gene matches. Germline-derived CDR1 and CDR2 are SGHAT and FQNNGV. CDR3 coding DNA: TGTGCCAGCAGCTTTCTATCTAGCGGGAGGGGAAAACAAGAGACCCAGTACTTC. It codes for CASSFLSSGRGKQETQYF.

The chain is built from TRBV6-5 and TRBJ1-5, with D perhaps TRBD1 (5 bases). This CDR3 has 15 residues. V dropped 5 bases and J dropped 6 bases, with 17 bases sitting between them. Per germline, CDR1 MNHEY and CDR2 SVGAGI. CDR3 DNA sequence: TGTGCCAGCAGTACAGGCGGAGTTTTTAGTCAGCCCCAGCATTTT. This gives the protein CASSTGGVFSQPQHF.

The chain couples TRBV6-4 to TRBJ1-1; possibly TRBD1 for D (5 bases). The CDR3 runs to 12 residues. Germline loops: CDR1 MRHNA, CDR2 SNTAGT. V was clipped by 4 bases and J by 6 bases, with 9 bases between them. CDR3 in amino acids: CASSGDGAEAFF. The DNA for the CDR3 is TGTGCCAGCAGTGGGGACGGCGCTGAAGCTTTCTTT.

V usage is TRBV7-8 and J usage is TRBJ2-3; no definite D call. The CDR3 sequence is 13 residues long. V was clipped by 1 base and J by 4 bases, with 6 bases between them. From germline, CDR1 is SGHVS and CDR2 FQNEAQ. The CDR3 DNA reads as TGTGCCAGCAGCTTAGGCACGGCAGATACGCAGTATTTT. The encoded protein is CASSLGTADTQYF.

This clone showed up just once. This chain uses TRBV30 with TRBJ1-3; D gene unclear. Per germline, CDR1 GTSNPN and CDR2 SVGIG (reference sequence). Deletions cut 2 bases from V and 0 bases from J, with 14 bases between. The CDR3 loop spans 16 amino acids. CDR3 bases: TGTGCCTGGAGTAAATGGGATTATGGCTCTGGAAACACCATATATTTT. Its protein product is CAWSKWDYGSGNTIYF.

CDR3 amino acids: CASSLDRRVMGELFF. The CDR3 region has the DNA TGTGCCAGCAGCTTAGATCGTCGGGTAATGGGGGAGCTGTTTTTT. The chain recombines TRBV7-2 with TRBJ2-2; D remains ambiguous. V dropped 1 base and J dropped 8 bases, with 14 bases sitting between them. Germline CDR1 and CDR2: SGHTA and FQGNSA. The length of the CDR3 is 15 residues.

The chain couples TRBV5-8 to TRBJ1-3; tentatively, D is TRBD1 (6 bases). The CDR3 is 13 residues long. Trimming left V 5 bases short and J 2 bases short, with 8 bases between. The germline gives CDR1 SGHTS, CDR2 YDEGEE. CDR3 bases: TGTGCCAGCAGAAACAGGGCTGGAAACACCATATATTTT. Translated, it gives CASRNRAGNTIYF.

The genes are TRBV27 and TRBJ2-1; 7 positions match TRBD1. With 8 bases clipped from V and 7 bases from J, the junction kept 14 bases outside the gene matches. This CDR3 is 15 amino acids long. CDR1 is MNHEY and CDR2 is SMNVEV in the germline V gene (reference sequence). The CDR3 is CASRPGNRGWNEQFF. Written as DNA, the CDR3 is TGTGCCAGCCGACCCGGGAACAGGGGTTGGAATGAGCAGTTCTTC.

CDR3 protein: CASSWTDTSTEAFF. Written as DNA, the CDR3 is TGTGCCAGTAGTTGGACCGATACGAGCACTGAAGCTTTCTTT. The chain uses TRBV19 and TRBJ1-1, with D uncertain. V was trimmed by 5 bases and J by 4 bases, leaving 14 bases between them. The CDR3 loop spans 14 amino acids. In germline, CDR1 is LNHDA, CDR2 SQIVND (reference sequence). Combining the CDR3 with reference TRBV19 and TRBJ1-1 gives the whole variable domain DGGITQSPKYLFRKEGQNVTLSCEQNLNHDAMYWYRQDPGQGLRLIYYSQIVNDFQKGDIAEGYSVSREKKESFPLTVTSAQKNPTAFYLCASSWTDTSTEAFFGQGTRLTVV.

The chain joins TRBV11-1 to TRBJ2-5, with a possible D match to TRBD2 (6 bases). The CDR3 has 13 residues. CDR1 is SGHAT and CDR2 is FQDESV in the germline V gene (reference sequence). V was pared by 5 bases and J by 5 bases, with 12 bases between. The CDR3 DNA is TGTGCCAGCAGCAGAACCCGGGAGGAGACCCAGTACTTC. It specifies CASSRTREETQYF.

V and J are TRBV5-1 and TRBJ2-3; no firm D call. The germline V gene has CDR1 SGHRS and CDR2 YFSETQ. Deletions cut 0 bases from V and 1 base from J, with 6 bases between. This CDR3 is built from 14 residues. The CDR3 loop reads CASSLEVGTDTQYF. CDR3 coding DNA: TGCGCCAGCAGCTTGGAGGTTGGCACAGATACGCAGTATTTT.

CDR3 DNA sequence: TGTGCCAGCAGCGTGGGACTAGCGGGGCACTCCTACGAGCAGTACTTC. It yields the protein CASSVGLAGHSYEQYF. The chain uses TRBV7-9 and TRBJ2-7; 13 bases are shared with TRBD2. The CDR3 spans 16 residues. V trimming: 5 bases; J trimming: 0 bases; junction bases outside the gene matches: 4. In germline, CDR1 is SEHNR, CDR2 FQNEAQ (reference sequence).

This clone has just one count. This chain uses TRBV7-9 with TRBJ2-7; D is ambiguous. V gave up 7 bases and J gave up 1 base, with 11 bases separating them. This CDR3 region has 13 residues. Germline CDR1 is SEHNR and CDR2 is FQNEAQ (reference sequence). The CDR3 region has the DNA TGTGCCAGCACCCGCGAGAATTCCTACGAGCAGTACTTC. This sequence encodes CASTRENSYEQYF.

The chain couples TRBV6-1 to TRBJ2-7; D ambiguous. The CDR3 contains 14 residues. V gave up 1 base and J gave up 4 bases, with 11 bases separating them. CDR1 is MNHNS, CDR2 SASEGT, per germline. DNA for the CDR3: TGTGCCAGCAGTGAAGAGGGCAGTTGGTACGAGCAGTACTTC. It is translated as CASSEEGSWYEQYF.

This rearrangement joins TRBV28 to TRBJ2-3; TRBD2 agrees at 8 bases. Losses at the gene ends were 7 bases for V and 4 bases for J; bases not matched to a gene: 7. The CDR3 sequence is 14 residues long. Germline V gene data show CDR1 as MDHEN and CDR2 as SYDVKM. The CDR3 sequence is CASKPREGADTQYF. In nucleotides, the CDR3 is TGTGCCAGCAAACCCCGGGAGGGCGCAGATACGCAGTATTTT.

This sequence joins TRBV3-1 (or the pseudogene TRBV3-2) and TRBJ1-3, with 11 bases matching TRBD1. CDR3 size: 13 residues. Per germline, CDR1 LGHDT and CDR2 YNNKEL (reference sequence). Trimming took 4 bases from V and 10 from J; bases not matched to a gene: 3. The CDR3 loop reads CASSLGTGGTIYF. In nucleotides, the CDR3 is TGTGCCAGCAGCCTCGGGACAGGGGGAACCATATATTTT.

The rearrangement links TRBV10-3 to TRBJ1-4; no clear D gene. V was cut by 3 bases and J by 8 bases, with 7 bases left in between. From germline, CDR1 is ENHRY and CDR2 SYGVKD. The CDR3 has 12 amino acids. The CDR3 region has the DNA TGTGCCATCAGTGAATATGGGGAAAAACTGTTTTTT. Translating gives CAISEYGEKLFF.

This chain connects TRBV9 to TRBJ2-2; no reliable D call. Trimming took off 1 base at V and 7 bases at J, with 11 bases between the two ends. CDR1 and CDR2 from the germline V gene are SGDLS and YYNGEE. CDR3 length: 14 amino acids. The CDR3: CASSVSGSFGELFF. In DNA form, the CDR3 reads TGTGCCAGCAGCGTATCTGGGTCATTCGGGGAGCTGTTTTTT.

V is TRBV25-1 and J is TRBJ1-4, with D possibly matching TRBD1 (6 bases). Germline V lookup: CDR1 MGHDK, CDR2 SYGVNS. The ends were cut back, 5 bases at V and 8 bases at J, with 15 bases in the middle. There are 14 residues in the CDR3. Written as DNA, the CDR3 is TGTGCCAGCAGTCCGCCGGGACAAGGCGAAAAACTGTTTTTT. This sequence encodes CASSPPGQGEKLFF.

The CDR3 nucleotides read TGCGCCAGCAGCTTACAGGGATCCTACGAGCAGTACTTC. This encodes CASSLQGSYEQYF. J is TRBJ2-7 and V is TRBV5-1; D may be TRBD1 (6 bases). Trimming removed 2 bases from V and 1 base from J, with 7 bases in between. Germline V lookup: CDR1 SGHRS, CDR2 YFSETQ. CDR3 length: 13 amino acids.

V and J are TRBV6-2 or TRBV6-3 and TRBJ2-2; 9 bases line up with TRBD2. CDR3 length equals 21 residues. J was trimmed by 0 bases and V by 0 bases; bases with no gene match: 14. Germline CDR1 and CDR2: MNHEY and SVGEGT. In DNA form, the CDR3 reads TGTGCCAGCAGTTACTCTCGGCTCGGTCTAGCGGGAACGGCGAACACCGGGGAGCTGTTTTTT. The encoded protein is CASSYSRLGLAGTANTGELFF.

The chain uses TRBV28 and TRBJ1-1; no reliable D call. This CDR3 contains 13 residues. V was cut by 6 bases and J by 2 bases, with 10 bases left in between. Germline CDR1 and CDR2: MDHEN and SYDVKM. CDR3 nucleotides: TGTGCCAGCAGCCGTCAACCAAACACTGAAGCTTTCTTT. This translates into CASSRQPNTEAFF.

The chain is built from TRBV28 and TRBJ1-2; tentatively, D is TRBD1 (5 bases). The CDR3 length is 12 residues. The V and J ends lost 3 bases and 5 bases respectively, with 7 bases between them. CDR1 is MDHEN, CDR2 SYDVKM, per germline. The CDR3 coding sequence is TGTGCCAGCAGTTTTGGGGCTTATGGCTACACCTTC. Amino acids: CASSFGAYGYTF.

This clone appeared once. The rearrangement links TRBV7-6 to TRBJ2-7, with unresolved D. CDR1 is SGHVS, CDR2 FNYEAQ, per germline. CDR3 length: 18 residues. Trimming cost V 5 bases and J 1 base, with 24 bases left between them. The CDR3 DNA reads TGTGCCAGCAGCACGAATCCCCCCGATGGGGTGGGATCCTACGAGCAGTACTTC. Protein sequence: CASSTNPPDGVGSYEQYF.

The gene calls are TRBV6-5 and TRBJ1-1; perhaps TRBD1 as D (6 bases). The CDR3 runs to 12 residues. Per the germline V gene, CDR1 is MNHEY and CDR2 is SVGAGI. The V end was cut by 10 bases, the J end by 4 bases, with 13 bases between. The CDR3 reads CATYGGGTEAFF. In DNA form, the CDR3 reads TGTGCCACCTACGGAGGGGGCACTGAAGCTTTCTTT.

The chain recombines TRBV6-5 with TRBJ2-2, with D perhaps matching TRBD2 (6 bases). This CDR3 comprises 14 residues. CDR1 is MNHEY, CDR2 SVGAGI, per germline. Trimming cost V 8 bases and J 0 bases, with 10 bases left between them. The CDR3 DNA sequence: TGTGCCAGCTTGGGGGACTCGAACACCGGGGAGCTGTTTTTT. This sequence encodes CASLGDSNTGELFF.

The chain combines TRBV5-1 with TRBJ1-3; maybe TRBD1 (6 bases). The CDR3 contains 15 residues. Germline V gives CDR1 SGHRS, CDR2 YFSETQ. Trimming took 0 bases from V and 2 from J, leaving 9 bases between them. The DNA of the CDR3 is TGCGCCAGCAGCTTGGCCGGGACACCTGGAAACACCATATATTTT. Residues: CASSLAGTPGNTIYF.

This chain links TRBV30 with TRBJ2-5, with 9 bases that match TRBD1. This CDR3 contains 12 residues. Germline CDR1 is GTSNPN and CDR2 is SVGIG (reference sequence). V lost 8 bases to trimming and J lost 7 bases; unmatched junction nucleotides: 8. The CDR3 DNA reads as TGTGCCGGGGTGGGACAGGGCACGACCCAGTACTTC. It is translated as CAGVGQGTTQYF.

The gene calls are TRBV11-3 and TRBJ1-1, with a tentative D call TRBD1 (6 bases). The CDR3 runs 15 residues. Germline V gives CDR1 SGHNT, CDR2 YENEEA. The V gene lost 1 base and the J gene lost 1 base, with 10 bases spanning the gap. In DNA form, the CDR3 reads TGTGCCAGCAGCTTAGGGGGGCGATCGAACACTGAAGCTTTCTTT. Translated: CASSLGGRSNTEAFF. The entire variable domain, with the rest obtained from reference TRBV11-3 and TRBJ1-1, is as follows: EAGVVQSPRYKIIEKKQPVAFWCNPISGHNTLYWYLQNLGQGPELLIRYENEEAVDDSQLPKDRFSAERLKGVDSTLKIQPAELGDSAVYLCASSLGGRSNTEAFFGQGTRLTVV.

V usage is TRBV13 and J usage is TRBJ2-3, with D possibly being TRBD2 (7 bases). The CDR3 is 15 amino acids. Trimming took off 5 bases at V and 1 base at J, with 13 bases between the two ends. Per the germline V gene, CDR1 is PRHDT and CDR2 is FYEKMQ (reference sequence). The CDR3 sequence is CASSPRGGGTDTQYF. The DNA of the CDR3 is TGTGCCAGCAGCCCAAGGGGGGGCGGCACAGATACGCAGTATTTT.

The V and J genes are TRBV5-1 and TRBJ1-1; D may be TRBD1 (5 bases). The V end was cut by 0 bases, the J end by 1 base, with 10 bases between. The germline gives CDR1 SGHRS, CDR2 YFSETQ. CDR3 length: 15 amino acids. This CDR3 reads CASSLAGARNTEAFF. The DNA of the CDR3 is TGCGCCAGCAGCTTGGCCGGGGCGCGGAACACTGAAGCTTTCTTT.

The gene calls are TRBV5-6 and TRBJ1-3, with 7 positions matching TRBD1. Germline CDR1 SGHDT, CDR2 YYEEEE. Trimming at V came to 3 bases and at J to 0 bases, leaving 12 bases not matched to a gene. The CDR3 sequence is 18 residues long. CDR3 nucleotide sequence: TGTGCCAGCAGCTCCCGGGACAGCCGAGCCTTCTCTGGAAACACCATATATTTT. It yields the protein CASSSRDSRAFSGNTIYF.